This TCR beta chain was documented in a study of blood T cell repertoires in COVID-19 (dated by TCRdb to 2018 to 2020). A note on the overall study: The collaborator samples originated in the United States, Italy and Spain and spanned the acute and convalescent phases of COVID-19. The material from the prospective study consisted of cDNA or gDNA derived from T cells, B-cell-depleted T cells, or PBMCs. A de-identified subject ID, COVID-19 status, age in years and sex were almost always included in the sample metadata. The repertoires were made available in a free public database intended to serve as a resource for research on the immune response to SARS-CoV-2. Where available, HLA class I and class II types were obtained from metadata supplied by the sample provider rather than from assay-based typing. The samples were drawn from two sources: the first 160 participants of the ongoing ImmuneRACE study, and about 1,300 subjects contributed by 6 global collaborators. Subjects who had been exposed to COVID-19, were actively infected with it, or had recovered from it provided the deeply sampled blood TCRbeta repertoires that made up the dataset.

The immunoSEQ Assay, a bias-controlled multiplex PCR, was used to amplify TCRbeta CDR3 regions from genomic DNA. The authors processed their data as follows. The number of nucleated cells in each sample was estimated by amplification of reference gene primers within the assay. To quantify the absolute abundance of each unique TCRbeta CDR3 rearrangement, sequence reads were collapsed and filtered. For each sample, productive Simpson clonality was calculated by taking the square root of Simpson's diversity index across productive rearrangements. As stored in TCRdb, this immuneACCESS dataset retains in-frame rearrangements with V and J assigned. A fraction of the clones does not appear; measured against another copy, unresolved V genes explain less than half of the discrepancy, and the remainder lacks a known reason. V and J calls and clone size are as listed in that table; D and trimming were resolved from the DNA. The sample table shows around 450,000 clones, and roughly nine tenths are seen once. The ten largest make up about 0.65% of the sample.

Comment on this clone: Its binding antigen is unknown. It has no much larger one-base neighbor in the sample; base qualities were not kept.

V is shortened by 4 bases, J by 2 bases, and the region joining them spans 10 bases. The CDR3 runs 14 amino acids, cysteine and phenylalanine included. Just CDR3 DNA is preserved here, 42 bases in frame from base 1. From a lookup of the germline V gene, CDR1 and CDR2 are MRHNA and SNTAGT. The investigation overall reported the following: How much clinical and demographic metadata was included differed by source and by participant, and the metadata was provided uncurated.

Enrolling through a virtual design, the prospective study's participants ranged in age from roughly 18 to 89 years and lived across about two dozen United States geographic areas. In the prospective study, participants were assigned to cohorts based on the clinical history participants reported in a screening survey and a study questionnaire. Recovered participants in ImmuneRACE Cohort 3 were defined by two consecutive negative NP/OP PCR tests, clearance by a healthcare professional, or resolution of symptoms. In the prospective study, mobile phlebotomists collected whole blood, serum and a nasopharyngeal or oropharyngeal swab from each participant. Prospective study participants could optionally give additional blood draws and questionnaires over a roughly 2-month period. Before DNA extraction, blood samples from the prospective study were shipped at room temperature or frozen.

Sequencing was carried out using PBMCs or T cells enriched from blood (not recorded which). Rearrangement joined TRBV6-4 to TRBJ2-3; the D gene is possibly TRBD1, with 5 bases matching. This TCR came from a woman younger than 30 who had recovered from COVID-19. CDR3 sequence: CASSVTGTTDTQYF. At the DNA level, the sequence is TGTGCCAGCAGTGTTACAGGAACCACAGATACGCAGTATTTT.